This T cell receptor beta chain was documented in a study of T-cell memory formation after mild COVID-19. V was cut by 0 bases and J by 7 bases, with 13 bases left in between. CDR1 and CDR2 (germline): SEHNR, FQNEAQ (reference sequence). The CDR3 spans 15 residues. The 5'RACE method, run with constant-segment primers, produced TCR alpha and TCR beta cDNA libraries (carrying sample barcodes and UMIs). TCRdb reanalysed the 5' RACE reads using MiXCR and keeps one entry per CDR3 protein. Among roughly 340,000 distinct CDR3 sequences listed, about 20% were seen once. The receptor's source is a young man who had mild COVID-19 (a few samples of this study predate the infection). Cell type and time point are not known. The sequenced sample consisted of PBMCs or a T cell subset sorted from them (not recorded which). This chain uses TRBV7-9 with TRBJ2-1; either TRBD1 or TRBD2 may supply D (6 bases each). CDR3 bases: TGTGCCAGCAGCTTAGCGCTGAGGGGGAGGAATGAGCAGTTCTTC. Its protein is CASSLALRGRNEQFF.